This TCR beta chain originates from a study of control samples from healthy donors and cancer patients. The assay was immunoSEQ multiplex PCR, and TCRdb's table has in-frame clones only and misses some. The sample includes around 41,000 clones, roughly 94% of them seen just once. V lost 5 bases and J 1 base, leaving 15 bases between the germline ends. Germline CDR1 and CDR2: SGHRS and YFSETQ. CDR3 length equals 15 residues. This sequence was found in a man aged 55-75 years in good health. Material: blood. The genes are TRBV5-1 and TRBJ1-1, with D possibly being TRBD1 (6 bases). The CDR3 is CASSSRSGQNTEAFF. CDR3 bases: TGCGCCAGCAGTTCCCGTTCGGGACAGAACACTGAAGCTTTCTTT.